A selection of T cell receptor beta chains follows, all from one sample in a study of blood T cell repertoires in COVID-19. Sequencing used immunoSEQ multiplex PCR; TCRdb keeps in-frame clones, though not all of them. The data contain tens of thousands of clones, 60% to 80% of them seen just once; the ten biggest clones take up approximately 2.5%. Sequenced: peripheral blood. The receptors here all came from a man between 65 and 85 years old with COVID-19, enrolled during active disease. CDR3s include the opening cysteine and the closing phenylalanine or tryptophan. A D gene is named only where the DNA matches it firmly. Clone size is stated in some rows and not others, as once, few, many or a class when expanded.

clone size	CDR3 length	V gene	D gene	J gene	CDR3 protein	CDR3 DNA
NA	19	TRBV4-1	NA	TRBJ2-1	CASSQVVSSERPSYNEQFF	TGCGCCAGCAGCCAAGTCGTTAGTTCCGAGCGGCCCTCCTACAATGAGCAGTTCTTC
NA	16	TRBV7-6	NA	TRBJ2-7	CASSPPPPTGSYEQYF	TGTGCCAGCAGCCCCCCGCCCCCGACGGGGAGCTACGAGCAGTACTTC
NA	16	TRBV27	NA	TRBJ1-5	CASSPRTLQLNQPQHF	TGTGCCAGCAGTCCCCGGACACTCCAACTCAATCAGCCCCAGCATTTT
NA	13	TRBV29-1	TRBD1	TRBJ2-2	CSVGGQGTGELFF	TGCAGCGTTGGAGGACAGGGGACCGGGGAGCTGTTTTTT
NA	14	TRBV9	NA	TRBJ2-5	CASSVGSVQETQYF	TGTGCCAGCAGCGTAGGTAGCGTCCAAGAGACCCAGTACTTC
NA	13	TRBV2	NA	TRBJ1-5	CASSWDTREPQHF	TGTGCCAGCAGTTGGGACACCCGAGAGCCCCAGCATTTT
NA	17	TRBV4-2	TRBD2	TRBJ2-7	CASSQYLGGRYPYEQYF	TGTGCCAGCAGCCAATATCTGGGCGGGAGGTACCCCTACGAGCAGTACTTC
once	15	TRBV5-8	TRBD2	TRBJ2-1	CASSRLAGGSNEQFF	TGTGCCAGCAGCCGGCTAGCGGGAGGGTCAAATGAGCAGTTCTTC
NA	15	TRBV5-1	NA	TRBJ2-1	CASSSGGISYNEQFF	TGCGCCAGCAGCTCTGGCGGCATCTCCTACAATGAGCAGTTCTTC
NA	12	TRBV12-3/TRBV12-4	NA	TRBJ2-7	CASSLTGYEQYF	TGTGCCAGCAGTTTGACAGGATACGAGCAGTACTTC
NA	22	TRBV23-1	TRBD2	TRBJ2-7	CASSSSRLPGTSGFDCSYEQYF	TGCGCCAGCAGTTCCTCCCGACTGCCCGGGACTAGCGGGTTTGACTGCTCCTACGAGCAGTACTTC
NA	14	TRBV28	NA	TRBJ1-2	CASTVGWGQGGYTF	TGTGCCAGCACCGTGGGGTGGGGGCAAGGTGGCTACACCTTC
NA	12	TRBV4-3	NA	TRBJ2-7	CASSQVSGEQYF	TGCGCCAGCAGCCAAGTGTCAGGCGAGCAGTACTTC
few	19	TRBV28	TRBD2	TRBJ2-3	CASSLRRWTSGEFPDTQYF	TGTGCCAGCAGTTTACGTCGATGGACTAGCGGAGAATTTCCCGATACGCAGTATTTT
NA	14	TRBV2	NA	TRBJ1-1	CASIPGTSNTEAFF	TGTGCCAGCATCCCCGGGACATCGAACACTGAAGCTTTCTTT
NA	14	TRBV7-9	NA	TRBJ1-6	CASSWTVYNSPLHF	TGTGCCAGCAGCTGGACAGTCTATAATTCACCCCTCCACTTT
NA	15	TRBV5-5	TRBD2	TRBJ2-3	CASSHGGLEGDTQYF	TGTGCCAGCAGCCACGGAGGACTAGAAGGGGATACGCAGTATTTT
NA	12	TRBV24-1	NA	TRBJ2-1	CATSSNNNEQFF	TGTGCCACCAGTAGCAATAATAATGAGCAGTTCTTC
NA	14	TRBV9	NA	TRBJ2-2	CASSVVPLTGELFF	TGTGCCAGCAGCGTAGTCCCCCTCACCGGGGAGCTGTTTTTT